These T cell receptor beta chains were read from a single sample in a study of blood T cell repertoires in COVID-19. The data were produced by immunoSEQ multiplex PCR, yet TCRdb's version contains in-frame clones alone and is incomplete. The sample holds fewer than 300,000 clones, approximately 88% seen once. Sample: PBMCs or T cells enriched from blood (not recorded which). The origin of the receptors is a woman in her thirties or forties with acute COVID-19. CDR3s include the opening cysteine and the closing phenylalanine or tryptophan.

J gene | V gene | CDR3 protein
TRBJ2-1 | TRBV6-5 | CASSWLGTSDEQFF
TRBJ1-1 | TRBV3-1/TRBV3-2 | CASSQGTGGWTEAFF
TRBJ2-1 | TRBV27 | CASSLGLAGNEQFF
TRBJ1-2 | TRBV19 | CASSTKRTVDGYTF
TRBJ1-2 | TRBV30 | CAWSHSGGYYGYTF
TRBJ2-7 | TRBV10-1 | CASSRDSRGYEQYF
TRBJ1-2 | TRBV7-9 | CASTPGQGAPFYGYTF
TRBJ1-5 | TRBV2 | CASSVPSIRRVAQPQHF
TRBJ2-1 | TRBV27 | CASSLTRLAGERGQFF
TRBJ1-1 | TRBV27 | CASRRTGGWTEAFF
TRBJ2-1 | TRBV5-5 | CASSFASGHYNEQFF
TRBJ2-1 | TRBV7-2 | CASSVAGGPYYNEQFF
TRBJ1-2 | TRBV9 | CASSVATGYSYGYTF
TRBJ1-2 | TRBV27 | CASSRGQWGYGYTF
TRBJ2-7 | TRBV7-9 | CASSTSGSYEQYF
TRBJ1-6 | TRBV30 | CAWSLDPQGSPLHF
TRBJ2-5 | TRBV21-1 | CASSRNSWTGGQETQYF
TRBJ1-5 | TRBV20-1 | CSASSTGYQPQHF
TRBJ2-1 | TRBV5-8 | CASSLFSLYYNEQFF
TRBJ1-4 | TRBV5-1 | CASSLRLMTFATNEKLFF
TRBJ1-1 | TRBV18 | CASSPQQGIQMYPNTEAFF
TRBJ1-1 | TRBV30 | CAWSFLSGSGTEAFF
TRBJ2-7 | TRBV19 | CASSRTGGLSYEQYF
TRBJ2-1 | TRBV11-2 | CASSQGGSSYNEQFF
TRBJ2-7 | TRBV19 | CASRAGVGSYEQYF
TRBJ2-3 | TRBV19 | CASSAGLAGADTQYF
TRBJ2-1 | TRBV27 | CASSFSTSGFNNEQFF
TRBJ2-1 | TRBV4-1 | CASSQGGQLYNEQFF
TRBJ2-1 | TRBV5-1 | CASSLLAETYNEQFF
TRBJ1-5 | TRBV29-1 | CSVGTFRRRNQPQHF
TRBJ1-1 | TRBV28 | CASSTPGRGPEAFF
TRBJ1-4 | TRBV11-2 | CASRRDSWSNEKLFF
TRBJ2-1 | TRBV28 | CASRQGHEQFF
TRBJ2-5 | TRBV9 | CASSVGGGLAGGLETQYF
TRBJ2-1 | TRBV13 | CASSSQVSASYNEQFF
TRBJ1-5 | TRBV6-2/TRBV6-3 | CASSTGQPQHF
TRBJ1-5 | TRBV4-2 | CASSQVSTGGRGNQPQHF
TRBJ2-3 | TRBV27 | CASSRGGDTQYF
TRBJ2-5 | TRBV7-9 | CASSRTSGNSGETQYF
TRBJ2-1 | TRBV7-8 | CASSLGGGRGEGEQFF
TRBJ2-2 | TRBV5-1 | CASSLAGTSGNTGELFF
TRBJ2-2 | TRBV11-3 | CASSSQGINTGELFF
TRBJ1-2 | TRBV28 | CASRETGKSYGYTF
TRBJ2-1 | TRBV24-1 | CATGGDRQFDYDEQFF
TRBJ1-5 | TRBV30 | CAWRALPGHSSNQPQHF
TRBJ2-7 | TRBV5-1 | CASSFTEPGEQYF
TRBJ1-2 | TRBV30 | CAWNIGANYGYTF
TRBJ1-1 | TRBV5-4 | CASSWSSGNTEAFF